This T cell receptor beta chain derives from a study of blood T cell repertoires in COVID-19. For the study at large: From the United States, Italy and Spain came samples of acute and convalescent COVID-19. The analysed material was cDNA or gDNA that came from T cells, B-cell-depleted T cells, or PBMCs.

The CDR3 totals 14 residues. Per the germline V gene, CDR1 is SGHDN and CDR2 is FVKESK. V lost 8 bases and J lost 4, with 14 bases in between. Authors' data handling: By means of reference gene primer amplification, nucleated cell counts were estimated. The protocol was immunoSEQ multiplex PCR, while the TCRdb copy is restricted to in-frame clones and leaves out a portion. Clonal size and the V and J genes are those of that table, whereas D and trimming came from the DNA. The sample holds more than 100,000 clones; around 80% are singletons and the top ten take around 15%. The material sequenced was peripheral blood. The sequence was collected from a man aged 60 to 75 with active or convalescent COVID-19. The gene calls are TRBV14 and TRBJ2-2; D may be TRBD2 (6 bases). CDR3 sequence reads: CASREYPGTGELFF. The CDR3, as DNA: TGTGCCAGCCGGGAGTACCCGGGCACCGGGGAGCTGTTTTTT.